This passage covers 19 T cell receptor beta chains from one sample sequenced in a study of response to subunit inactivated influenza vaccine. TCRdb re-called the RT-PCR reads through MiXCR, storing one row per CDR3 protein. The sample consists of around 490,000 distinct CDR3 sequences, roughly 8.2% of them appearing once. The material sequenced was PBMCs from blood, taken around 25 months after vaccination. These receptors all stem from a man between 50 and 75 years old who received an inactivated influenza vaccine.

The rearrangement joins TRBV10-3 to TRBJ1-6; D not resolved. The CDR3 length is 13 residues. CDR1 is ENHRY, CDR2 SYGVKD, per germline. V shed 6 bases and J shed 5 bases, with 8 bases lying between them. DNA for the CDR3: TGTGCCATCAGCCCGAAAGATAATTCACCCCTCCACTTT. Amino acid sequence: CAISPKDNSPLHF.

This clonotype was counted between two and nine times. This chain connects TRBV29-1 to TRBJ1-1; TRBD1 might be the D (5 bases). The ends were cut back, 7 bases at V and 0 bases at J, with 15 bases in the middle. The CDR3 is 14 amino acids. The germline gives CDR1 SQVTM, CDR2 ANQGSEA. CDR3 protein: CSGGGISLNTEAFF. In DNA, the CDR3 is TGCAGCGGGGGGGGGATCAGCTTGAACACTGAAGCTTTCTTT.

This clonotype was recorded a few times. This chain uses TRBV7-6 with TRBJ2-3; D unresolved. Germline values: CDR1 SGHVS, CDR2 FNYEAQ. The V gene lost 5 bases and the J gene lost 2 bases, with 17 bases spanning the gap. The CDR3 has 16 amino acids. The CDR3 nucleotides read TGTGCCAGCAGCGGTACGACGGTCTTCCCCACAGATACGCAGTATTTT. Its protein product is CASSGTTVFPTDTQYF.

The CDR3 sequence is CASSYSGRSGNTIYF. CDR3 bases: TGTGCCAGCAGTTACTCTGGGCGCTCTGGAAACACCATATATTTT. The V call is TRBV6-5, the J call TRBJ1-3; D is uncertain. The CDR3 runs 15 residues. Per the germline V gene, CDR1 is MNHEY and CDR2 is SVGAGI. V was trimmed by 0 bases and J by 0 bases, leaving 6 bases between them.

The chain has TRBV7-2 and TRBJ1-6, with TRBD1 matching 7 bases. The junction had 8 bases not matched to a gene; V was cut back by 5 bases and J by 7 bases. CDR3 length: 15 residues. Germline values: CDR1 SGHTA, CDR2 FQGNSA. The CDR3 DNA reads as TGTGCCAGCAGCCCGGACAGGAGGGTGAATTCACCCCTCCACTTT. Its protein is CASSPDRRVNSPLHF.

The chain joins TRBV7-2 to TRBJ1-5; D gene ambiguous. From germline, CDR1 is SGHTA and CDR2 FQGNSA. V lost 5 bases, J lost 5 bases, and 13 bases lay in between. This CDR3 contains 14 residues. CDR3 DNA sequence: TGTGCCAGCAGCCTCAATGGGGTAGATCAGCCCCAGCATTTT. Translation: CASSLNGVDQPQHF.

At least ten counts were recorded for this clonotype. The chain couples TRBV6-2 or TRBV6-3 to TRBJ2-3; D may be TRBD2 (5 bases). Trimming removed 4 bases at V and 6 bases at J, with 14 bases between. CDR1 is MNHEY and CDR2 is SVGEGT in the germline V gene. This CDR3 spans 14 amino acids. CDR3 region: CASSSNLKRDTQYF. The CDR3 coding sequence is TGTGCCAGCAGTTCAAACCTAAAGCGGGATACGCAGTATTTT.

The chain joins TRBV10-3 to TRBJ2-7; TRBD1 matches 7 bases. The CDR3 contains 15 residues. CDR1 and CDR2 from the germline V gene are ENHRY and SYGVKD. The J segment lost 2 bases and the V segment lost 11 bases, leaving 15 bases of the junction unmatched. CDR3 amino acids: CAGSDPGQQPYEQYF. DNA of the CDR3: TGTGCCGGATCCGACCCGGGACAGCAGCCCTACGAGCAGTACTTC.

This clonotype was seen a few times. This chain uses TRBV7-6 with TRBJ1-2; no clear D. Germline loops: CDR1 SGHVS, CDR2 FNYEAQ. V shed 5 bases and J shed 0 bases, with 13 bases lying between them. The CDR3 is 15 residues long. The DNA for the CDR3 is TGTGCCAGCAGCCCCAAACTGGAGACTAACTATGGCTACACCTTC. Translation: CASSPKLETNYGYTF.

In its sample, this clonotype was seen many times. The rearrangement joins TRBV5-1 to TRBJ2-2, with 7 positions matching TRBD2. CDR1 and CDR2 from the germline V gene are SGHRS and YFSETQ. V lost 0 bases and J lost 6; bases outside the gene matches: 5. The CDR3 runs 15 residues. CDR3 region: CASSLGGLDAGELFF. The CDR3 DNA sequence: TGCGCCAGCAGCTTGGGTGGACTAGACGCCGGGGAGCTGTTTTTT.

This rearrangement joins TRBV4-1 to TRBJ2-1; the D is unclear. CDR3 length equals 13 residues. Germline CDR1 and CDR2: MGHRA and YSYEKL. The ends were cut back, 1 base at V and 8 bases at J, with 9 bases in the middle. The chain's CDR3 is CASSQVKGHEQFF. The CDR3 DNA is TGCGCCAGCAGCCAAGTGAAGGGCCATGAGCAGTTCTTC.

This clonotype was counted only a few times. The chain recombines TRBV10-3 with TRBJ2-5, with 9 bases identical to TRBD2. CDR1 and CDR2 (germline): ENHRY, SYGVKD. Germline trimming cut 7 bases from V and 5 bases from J; bases unmatched to any gene: 5. This CDR3 is 13 amino acids long. CDR3 DNA sequence: TGTGCCATCAAAGGGACTAGCACGGAGACCCAGTACTTC. This gives the protein CAIKGTSTETQYF.

The chain joins TRBV10-3 to TRBJ2-3; no definite D call. The V gene lost 5 bases and the J gene lost 1 base, with 13 bases spanning the gap. Per the germline V gene, CDR1 is ENHRY and CDR2 is SYGVKD. This CDR3 has 15 residues. The CDR3, as DNA: TGTGCCATCAGTCCCACTGGCAGTCGCACAGATACGCAGTATTTT. Translated, it gives CAISPTGSRTDTQYF.

The V call is TRBV7-9, the J call TRBJ2-3; D is ambiguous. The ends were cut back, 4 bases at V and 2 bases at J, with 10 bases in the middle. Germline assignment: CDR1 SEHNR and CDR2 FQNEAQ (reference sequence). The CDR3 has 14 amino acids. The CDR3 is CASSWRLNTDTQYF. The CDR3 nucleotides read TGTGCCAGCAGCTGGCGCTTGAACACAGATACGCAGTATTTT.

The chain joins TRBV28 to TRBJ2-7; the match to TRBD2 covers 10 bases. V shed 8 bases, J shed 1 base, and the junction held 8 bases outside the gene matches. This CDR3 region has 15 residues. The V gene's germline CDR1 is MDHEN and CDR2 SYDVKM. This chain's CDR3 is CASVEAGGRSYEQYF. DNA of the CDR3: TGTGCCAGCGTCGAAGCGGGGGGGAGGTCCTACGAGCAGTACTTC.

This clonotype was recorded at least ten times. The chain is built from TRBV28 and TRBJ2-7, with TRBD2 identical over 8 bases. Germline V gene data show CDR1 as MDHEN and CDR2 as SYDVKM. The V gene end was trimmed by 1 base and the J gene end by 5 bases; junction bases not matched to a gene: 7. CDR3 size: 15 residues. CDR3 region: CASSLSSGSWNEQYF. Written as DNA, the CDR3 is TGTGCCAGCAGTTTATCCAGCGGGAGTTGGAACGAGCAGTACTTC. Full variable domain (missing parts from reference TRBV28 and TRBJ2-7): DVKVTQSSRYLVKRTGEKVFLECVQDMDHENMFWYRQDPGLGLRLIYFSYDVKMKEKGDIPEGYSVSREKKERFSLILESASTNQTSMYLCASSLSSGSWNEQYFGPGTRLTVT.

This clonotype has a handful of counts. The J gene is TRBJ2-1, the V gene TRBV2; 8 bases match TRBD1. The CDR3 is made up of 15 amino acids. J was trimmed by 7 bases and V by 6 bases; bases with no gene match: 11. CDR1 and CDR2 from the germline V gene are SNHLY and FYNNEI. The CDR3 DNA reads TGTGCCAGCAGGATCACAGGGGGTGGGTGGAATGAGCAGTTCTTC. This codes for CASRITGGGWNEQFF.

This clonotype was counted between two and nine times. This sequence joins TRBV10-2 and TRBJ1-1; 10 bases agree with TRBD1. The CDR3 spans 14 residues. Germline lookup yields CDR1 WSHSY and CDR2 SAAADI. Trimming cost V 8 bases and J 0 bases; bases outside gene matches: 3. The CDR3, as DNA: TGCGCCAGCTGGGACAGGGGAATGAACACTGAAGCTTTCTTT. Amino acids: CASWDRGMNTEAFF.

Only a few counts were recorded for this clonotype. The rearrangement uses TRBV6-1 and TRBJ2-5; possible D gene TRBD1, 5 bases. Germline CDR1 reads MNHNS; CDR2 reads SASEGT. The CDR3 extends over 15 amino acids. Between the trimmed V and J ends, which lost 1 base and 5 bases, there was a span of 14 bases. The CDR3 DNA reads TGTGCCAGCAGTGAAGTGTGGGTCCCAGGGGAGACCCAGTACTTC. Translation gives CASSEVWVPGETQYF.